The 17 T cell receptor beta chains in this list originate from one sample, sequenced in a study of regulatory T cells in long-lasting Graves disease (dated by TCRdb to the early 2020s). The time point label, read with the paper, signifies: newly diagnosed GD, antithyroid drugs for less than 3 months. For both TCR sequencing and RNA sequencing, RNA was extracted from PBMCs using TRIzol. The protocol used for the library was multiplex PCR. The listed sequencing device is Illumina HiSeq 4000. CDR3 regions were amplified by Arm-PCR with iRepertoire HTBI primers to construct TCR beta libraries. The public reads were run again by TCRdb, first through fastp at Q25 and then through MiXCR, and only productive beta chains were kept. Duplicate CDR3 protein sequences are folded into a single record with the most common DNA and genes. In all, the sample holds roughly 560,000 distinct CDR3 sequences, and 15% to 20% of those were seen once. The top ten constitute 25% of the sample.

This sample was shared with a second study, whose subject was T cells in Graves' hyperthyroidism and ophthalmopathy.

Source: peripheral blood mononuclear cells (PBMCs), taken at new diagnosis, from a patient treated with antithyroid drugs. These receptor sequences come from a woman aged 35-60 years with Graves disease. Donor details come from another sample of the same person, matched by shared clones.

This clonotype was recorded at least ten times. V and J are TRBV27 and TRBJ2-7; maybe TRBD2 (7 bases). Germline V gives CDR1 MNHEY, CDR2 SMNVEV (reference sequence). The CDR3 is 14 residues long. Trimming took 2 bases from V and 5 from J, leaving 13 bases between them. The CDR3 reads CASSLVGGAHEQYF. CDR3 nucleotides: TGTGCCAGCAGTTTAGTTGGGGGGGCCCACGAGCAGTACTTC.

This clonotype was seen a handful of times. The chain employs TRBV7-9 and TRBJ2-5, with 9 bases identical to TRBD1. The CDR3 is 15 amino acids. Germline V lookup: CDR1 SEHNR, CDR2 FQNEAQ (reference sequence). Trimming removed 1 base from V and 4 bases from J; junction bases left unmatched: 4. Written as DNA, the CDR3 is TGTGCCAGCAGCTTAGACAGGGGGCTTGTAGAGACCCAGTACTTC. Its translation is CASSLDRGLVETQYF.

In its sample, this clonotype was seen many times. The J gene is TRBJ1-1, the V gene TRBV11-2; D may be TRBD1 (6 bases). There are 15 residues in the CDR3. The germline V gene has CDR1 SGHAT and CDR2 FQNNGV. The ends were cut back, 3 bases at V and 6 bases at J, with 17 bases in the middle. This CDR3 reads CASSFRDTLNAEAFF. The CDR3 nucleotides read TGTGCCAGCAGCTTCCGGGACACCTTAAACGCTGAAGCTTTCTTT.

This clonotype was detected many times. This sequence joins TRBV11-3 and TRBJ1-2, with 8 bases aligning to TRBD1. The CDR3 contains 14 residues. Germline V CDR1 and CDR2: SGHNT, YENEEA. Unmatched junction bases numbered 9, after V lost 6 bases and J lost 6 bases. The CDR3 coding sequence is TGTGCCAGCAGTCCGGACAGGGAAGGAGATGGCTACACCTTC. It specifies CASSPDREGDGYTF.

This clonotype was seen ten or more times. The chain recombines TRBV27 with TRBJ2-3; D may correspond to TRBD1 or TRBD2 (5 bases each). The germline V gene has CDR1 MNHEY and CDR2 SMNVEV (reference sequence). V lost 5 bases, J lost 5 bases, and 20 bases lay in between. CDR3 length: 16 residues. The CDR3 loop reads CASSARLQAGEDTQYF. The CDR3 DNA is TGTGCCAGCAGTGCCCGGCTACAGGCCGGGGAAGATACGCAGTATTTT.

This clonotype has a handful of counts. The chain combines TRBV3-1 with TRBJ2-1, with TRBD1 as a possible D gene (5 bases). Trimming pared 6 bases from V and 4 bases from J, leaving 7 bases between. Germline V gene data show CDR1 as LGHDT and CDR2 as YNNKEL (reference sequence). The CDR3 covers 12 residues. The CDR3 DNA is TGTGCCAGCAGTAAGGGGTACAATGAGCAGTTCTTC. The encoded protein is CASSKGYNEQFF.

There are a few counts of this clonotype. The gene calls are TRBV6-5 and TRBJ2-7; tentatively, D is TRBD1 or TRBD2 (6 bases each). This CDR3 spans 14 amino acids. Trimming took off 4 bases at V and 4 bases at J, with 14 bases between the two ends. Germline-derived CDR1 and CDR2 are MNHEY and SVGAGI. This CDR3 reads CASSWGAGIYEQYF. The CDR3 region has the DNA TGTGCCAGCAGTTGGGGGGCGGGGATTTACGAGCAGTACTTC.

This clonotype was picked up a small number of times. This rearrangement joins TRBV29-1 to TRBJ2-2; D gene ambiguous. CDR3 length: 14 amino acids. Germline lookup yields CDR1 SQVTM and CDR2 ANQGSEA. With 0 bases removed from V and 0 bases from J, the gap between germline ends came to 5 bases. Here the CDR3 reads CSVEEGTNTGELFF. For the CDR3, the DNA is TGCAGCGTTGAAGAGGGTACGAACACCGGGGAGCTGTTTTTT.

This clonotype has a handful of counts. The rearrangement joins TRBV10-3 to TRBJ1-1, with unresolved D. CDR1 and CDR2 from the germline V gene are ENHRY and SYGVKD. V lost 0 bases and J lost 0, with 8 bases in between. This CDR3 comprises 15 residues. The CDR3 spells CAISESSNMNTEAFF. For the CDR3, the DNA is TGTGCCATCAGTGAGTCGAGCAATATGAACACTGAAGCTTTCTTT.

This clonotype was counted at least ten times. The gene calls are TRBV2 and TRBJ2-5, with D possibly TRBD2 on 6 matching bases. Germline V lookup: CDR1 SNHLY, CDR2 FYNNEI. Trimming left V 9 bases short and J 3 bases short, with 20 bases between. This CDR3 has 15 amino acids. CDR3 nucleotide sequence: TGTGCCAGTACACCCGGGTGGGCTAGCGAAGAGACCCAGTACTTC. Translated, it gives CASTPGWASEETQYF.

This clonotype was detected many times. This chain uses TRBV11-3 with TRBJ1-2; a weak D match, TRBD1 (5 bases). V was shortened by 5 bases and J by 4 bases, with 14 bases between the two germline ends. This CDR3 spans 14 amino acids. Germline V CDR1 and CDR2: SGHNT, YENEEA. In DNA form, the CDR3 reads TGTGCCAGCAGCCCCGGGGCAGGACCCTATGGCTACACCTTC. The encoded protein is CASSPGAGPYGYTF.

This clonotype was seen at least ten times. The chain carries TRBV2 and TRBJ1-5; D gene uncertain. The CDR3 loop spans 16 amino acids. Trimming shortened V by 6 bases and J by 0 bases, and 15 bases separated the two germline ends. Germline V gives CDR1 SNHLY, CDR2 FYNNEI. The CDR3 protein is CASRSGIGISNQPQHF. The CDR3 DNA is TGTGCCAGCAGATCTGGGATAGGGATTAGCAATCAGCCCCAGCATTTT.

Only a few counts were recorded for this clonotype. The gene calls are TRBV5-1 and TRBJ1-1; D gene unclear. Looked up from germline, CDR1 is SGHRS and CDR2 is YFSETQ. V was trimmed by 4 bases and J by 1 base, leaving 14 bases between them. This CDR3 has 15 amino acids. The DNA for the CDR3 is TGCGCCAGCAGCATAAGTTCGACACCGAACACTGAAGCTTTCTTT. The encoded protein is CASSISSTPNTEAFF.

This clonotype was counted at least ten times. The chain combines TRBV12-3 or TRBV12-4 with TRBJ1-3; the D gene is possibly TRBD1 (5 bases). This CDR3 has 15 residues. Trimming removed 2 bases from V and 8 bases from J, with 16 bases in between. The CDR3 DNA reads as TGTGCCAGCAGTTTACCCCCAGGGCGTGTTTACACCATATATTTT. Its protein product is CASSLPPGRVYTIYF.

CDR3 sequence: CAWRSYNSPLHF. The CDR3 nucleotides read TGTGCCTGGAGAAGCTATAATTCACCCCTCCACTTT. The gene calls are TRBV30 and TRBJ1-6; D remains unclear. Germline V CDR1 and CDR2: GTSNPN, SVGIG (reference sequence). Between the trimmed V and J ends, which lost 3 bases and 3 bases, there was a span of 3 bases. The CDR3 sequence is 12 residues long. The full variable domain, in which reference TRBV30 and TRBJ1-6 provide the parts outside the CDR3, is SQTIHQWPATLVQPVGSPLSLECTVEGTSNPNLYWYRQAAGRGLQLLFYSVGIGQISSEVPQNLSASRPQDRQFILSSKKLLLSDSGFYLCAWRSYNSPLHFGNGTRLTVT.

This clonotype has just a few counts. The chain recombines TRBV7-8 with TRBJ2-1; D ambiguous. CDR1 SGHVS and CDR2 FQNEAQ come from the germline V gene. Between the trimmed V and J ends, which lost 4 bases and 7 bases, there was a span of 14 bases. This CDR3 is 14 amino acids long. The DNA for the CDR3 is TGTGCCAGCAGCTCGATCACGCGGCAGAATGAGCAGTTCTTC. Protein sequence: CASSSITRQNEQFF. Variable domain in full (rest from reference TRBV7-8 and TRBJ2-1): GAGVSQSPRYKVAKRGQDVALRCDPISGHVSLFWYQQALGQGPEFLTYFQNEAQLDKSGLPSDRFFAERPEGSVSTLKIQRTQQEDSAVYLCASSSITRQNEQFFGPGTRLTVL.

The chain couples TRBV4-1 to TRBJ1-5, with D perhaps TRBD1 (5 bases). The V and J ends lost 4 bases and 7 bases respectively, with 14 bases between them. In germline, CDR1 is MGHRA, CDR2 YSYEKL. The CDR3 has 14 residues. The CDR3 DNA follows: TGCGCCAGCAGCCTTCGAGGGGCGGGACAGCCCCAGCATTTT. Protein product: CASSLRGAGQPQHF.